These 28 T cell receptor beta chains were sequenced from one sample in a study of shared clonotypes between healthy human individuals. The protocol was immunoSEQ multiplex PCR, while the TCRdb copy is restricted to in-frame clones and leaves out a portion. The sample yields some 2.1 million clones, roughly 94% seen once. The material sequenced was naive CD4+ T cells sorted from blood. Indicated subset: CD45RA+ positively selected. Receptors originate from a man between 18 and 29 years old in good health.

In its sample, this clone was seen once. The chain employs TRBV27 and TRBJ1-2; D gene uncertain. The CDR3 length is 11 residues. CDR1 MNHEY and CDR2 SMNVEV come from the germline V gene (reference sequence). Trimming removed 6 bases from V and 8 bases from J, with 10 bases in between. CDR3 residues: CASRGTLGYTF. In DNA, the CDR3 is TGTGCCAGCAGGGGTACGCTGGGCTACACCTTC.

The chain combines TRBV2 with TRBJ1-2; no clear D. The CDR3 is 13 amino acids. V dropped 4 bases and J dropped 1 base, with 7 bases sitting between them. Germline CDR1 SNHLY, CDR2 FYNNEI. The DNA of the CDR3 is TGTGCCAGCAGTGTTATCGATAACTATGGCTACACCTTC. This sequence encodes CASSVIDNYGYTF. Using reference TRBV2 and TRBJ1-2 for the parts outside the CDR3, the full variable domain is EPEVTQTPSHQVTQMGQEVILRCVPISNHLYFYWYRQILGQKVEFLVSFYNNEISEKSEIFDDQFSVERPDGSNFTLKIRSTKLEDSAMYFCASSVIDNYGYTFGSGTRLTVV.

The chain employs TRBV19 and TRBJ2-2; possible D gene TRBD1, 6 bases. V was shortened by 2 bases and J by 2 bases, with 15 bases between the two germline ends. This CDR3 region has 17 residues. Germline CDR1 and CDR2: LNHDA and SQIVND (reference sequence). This chain's CDR3 is CASSIIYVGQNTGELFF. The DNA of the CDR3 is TGTGCCAGTAGTATAATCTATGTGGGACAAAACACCGGGGAGCTGTTTTTT.

As regards this clone: Other DNA sequences in the sample encode the same CDR3. The J gene is TRBJ2-7, the V gene TRBV6-5, with 11 bases fitting TRBD2. The junction had 1 base not matched to a gene; V was cut back by 4 bases and J by 2 bases. Germline values: CDR1 MNHEY, CDR2 SVGAGI. The CDR3 runs 14 residues. The CDR3 bases are TGTGCCAGCAGTTTGACTAGCGGGGCCTACGAGCAGTACTTC. It codes for CASSLTSGAYEQYF.

V is TRBV10-3 and J is TRBJ2-1, with D uncertain. V shed 3 bases and J shed 5 bases, with 11 bases lying between them. This CDR3 has 14 amino acids. Germline CDR1 reads ENHRY; CDR2 reads SYGVKD. The CDR3 coding sequence is TGTGCCATCAGTGATACACCCGCGAACAATGAGCAGTTCTTC. The encoded protein is CAISDTPANNEQFF.

The chain recombines TRBV27 with TRBJ2-1; the match to TRBD2 covers 10 bases. Trimming took 5 bases from V and 5 from J; bases not matched to a gene: 6. The CDR3 loop spans 15 amino acids. Germline loops: CDR1 MNHEY, CDR2 SMNVEV (reference sequence). The CDR3 DNA follows: TGTGCCAGCAGTACAGCGGGAGGGATAAACAATGAGCAGTTCTTC. Its translation is CASSTAGGINNEQFF.

The DNA for the CDR3 is TGTGCCAGCAGCGAGGCACAGGGTGCAACTAATGAAAAACTGTTTTTT. It encodes CASSEAQGATNEKLFF. J is TRBJ1-4 and V is TRBV9, with D perhaps matching TRBD1 (6 bases). Trimming cost V 3 bases and J 0 bases, with 12 bases left between them. The CDR3 is 16 amino acids. Germline CDR1 and CDR2: SGDLS and YYNGEE.

On this clone itself: This sample includes further DNA sequences coding for the same CDR3. The genes are TRBV18 and TRBJ2-3, with D uncertain. This CDR3 has 13 amino acids. Germline-derived CDR1 and CDR2 are KGHSH and LQKENI. The germline V and J ends were trimmed by 3 bases and 4 bases, with 8 bases remaining between them. The CDR3 bases are TGTGCCAGCTCACCGACGCGTTCAGATACGCAGTATTTT. Amino acids: CASSPTRSDTQYF.

The V gene is TRBV7-9, the J gene TRBJ2-5, with D unresolved. Trimming took 5 bases from V and 0 from J, leaving 13 bases between them. The CDR3 runs to 15 residues. The germline gives CDR1 SEHNR, CDR2 FQNEAQ (reference sequence). CDR3 sequence: CASSKGRTNQETQYF. The CDR3 bases are TGTGCCAGCAGCAAAGGACGGACGAACCAAGAGACCCAGTACTTC.

The V gene is TRBV30, the J gene TRBJ2-7; 10 positions match TRBD1. With 2 bases clipped from V and 6 bases from J, the junction kept 7 bases outside the gene matches. Germline CDR1 is GTSNPN and CDR2 is SVGIG (reference sequence). The CDR3 has 14 residues. This chain's CDR3 is CAWSSGTGVSEQYF. The CDR3 DNA sequence: TGTGCCTGGAGTAGCGGGACAGGGGTTTCCGAGCAGTACTTC.

The gene calls are TRBV15 and TRBJ1-5, with D unresolved. Trimming removed 0 bases from V and 0 bases from J, with 9 bases in between. This CDR3 comprises 16 residues. Germline V CDR1 and CDR2: LNHNV, YYDKDF (reference sequence). The CDR3 region has the DNA TGTGCCACCAGCAGAGATCAGGCGATTAGCAATCAGCCCCAGCATTTT. Translated: CATSRDQAISNQPQHF.

CDR3 protein: CASSGGRARELFF. CDR3 DNA sequence: TGTGCCAGCAGTGGGGGGAGGGCCCGGGAGCTGTTTTTT. This chain links TRBV27 with TRBJ2-2, with 7 bases lining up with TRBD2. J was trimmed by 9 bases and V by 5 bases; bases with no gene match: 6. The CDR3 is 13 residues long. Per the germline V gene, CDR1 is MNHEY and CDR2 is SMNVEV (reference sequence).

This chain uses TRBV4-1 with TRBJ1-1; tentatively, D is TRBD1 (6 bases). This CDR3 region has 16 residues. Per germline, CDR1 MGHRA and CDR2 YSYEKL. Deletions cut 1 base from V and 4 bases from J, with 16 bases between. The CDR3, as DNA: TGCGCCAGCAGCCAAGGCATTAGACAGGACGGCACTGAAGCTTTCTTT. Residues: CASSQGIRQDGTEAFF.

About this clone: The sample has other DNA sequences that encode this CDR3 too. This chain connects TRBV30 to TRBJ1-6, with D tentatively TRBD1 (5 bases). CDR1 and CDR2 (germline): GTSNPN, SVGIG (reference sequence). There are 15 residues in the CDR3. The ends were cut back, 5 bases at V and 5 bases at J, with 16 bases in the middle. The CDR3 nucleotides are TGTGCCTGGGAAAAGGGGCGGAGTAATAATTCACCCCTCCACTTT. This sequence encodes CAWEKGRSNNSPLHF.

The CDR3 DNA is TGCGCCAGCAGCTTAGCCGGGACACCAAATCAGCCCCAGCATTTT. As protein: CASSLAGTPNQPQHF. This chain connects TRBV5-1 to TRBJ1-5, with a weak D call TRBD1 (6 bases). The CDR3 loop spans 15 amino acids. Trimming shortened V by 2 bases and J by 4 bases, and 13 bases separated the two germline ends. The germline CDR1 and CDR2 sequences are SGHRS and YFSETQ.

The chain is built from TRBV28 and TRBJ2-2; 9 positions match TRBD1. The germline V gene has CDR1 MDHEN and CDR2 SYDVKM. The trim removed 5 bases at V and 10 bases at J, leaving 11 bases unmatched. This CDR3 has 15 amino acids. The DNA of the CDR3 is TGTGCCAGCAGTCCCCGGGACAGGGAATTCGTGGAGCTGTTTTTT. Its translation: CASSPRDREFVELFF.

V usage is TRBV2 and J usage is TRBJ1-5; D is ambiguous. The CDR3 contains 14 residues. The V end was cut by 4 bases, the J end by 7 bases, with 14 bases between. CDR1 SNHLY and CDR2 FYNNEI come from the germline V gene. The CDR3 DNA reads as TGTGCCAGCAGTGGAACCCAGGTGAACCAGCCCCAGCATTTT. This codes for CASSGTQVNQPQHF.

The rearrangement links TRBV29-1 to TRBJ2-7; possible D gene TRBD2, 6 bases. Looked up from germline, CDR1 is SQVTM and CDR2 is ANQGSEA. V lost 4 bases and J 2 bases, leaving 15 bases between the germline ends. The CDR3 is 14 amino acids. The CDR3 reads CSVGSTLAAYEQYF. In nucleotides, the CDR3 is TGCAGCGTTGGCTCCACACTAGCAGCCTACGAGCAGTACTTC.

The chain couples TRBV5-1 to TRBJ1-2; possibly TRBD1 for D (6 bases). Deletions cut 0 bases from V and 5 bases from J, with 11 bases between. This CDR3 has 14 residues. Per the germline V gene, CDR1 is SGHRS and CDR2 is YFSETQ. The CDR3 nucleotides are TGCGCCAGCAGCTTGGACAGGGTAGGGTATGGCTACACCTTC. Translated, it gives CASSLDRVGYGYTF.

This chain connects TRBV7-6 to TRBJ1-1, with 7 bases matching TRBD1. CDR1 SGHVS and CDR2 FNYEAQ come from the germline V gene. The CDR3 sequence is 14 residues long. V shed 5 bases, J shed 1 base, and the junction held 4 bases outside the gene matches. The CDR3 is CASSLGQANTEAFF. The CDR3 nucleotides read TGTGCCAGCAGCCTCGGACAGGCGAACACTGAAGCTTTCTTT.

The chain combines TRBV7-9 with TRBJ2-1, with TRBD2 matching over 8 bases. Trimming cost V 6 bases and J 0 bases; bases outside gene matches: 1. Germline V gene data show CDR1 as SEHNR and CDR2 as FQNEAQ (reference sequence). The CDR3 has 14 amino acids. The CDR3 DNA sequence: TGTGCCAGCAGGAGCGGGAGCTCCTACAATGAGCAGTTCTTC. Amino acid sequence: CASRSGSSYNEQFF.

The genes are TRBV7-2 and TRBJ1-2; D not resolved. The CDR3 covers 14 residues. Germline assignment: CDR1 SGHTA and CDR2 FQGNSA. V was trimmed by 1 base and J by 8 bases, leaving 14 bases between them. The CDR3 sequence: CASSLEALAVGYTF. CDR3 sequence (DNA): TGTGCCAGCAGCTTAGAGGCCCTCGCAGTCGGCTACACCTTC.

The CDR3 is CAWSTGGGGYTF. The CDR3, as DNA: TGTGCCTGGTCCACAGGGGGAGGTGGCTACACCTTC. The chain combines TRBV30 with TRBJ1-2, with 8 bases lining up with TRBD1. The CDR3 consists of 12 residues. Germline V gene data show CDR1 as GTSNPN and CDR2 as SVGIG (reference sequence). The trim removed 5 bases at V and 7 bases at J, leaving 6 bases unmatched.

The CDR3, as DNA: TGTGCCAGCAGGGGACAGTCCTATCAGCCCCAGCATTTT. It yields the protein CASRGQSYQPQHF. The chain recombines TRBV2 with TRBJ1-5; 7 bases agree with TRBD1. The CDR3 length is 13 residues. The germline CDR1 and CDR2 sequences are SNHLY and FYNNEI. V lost 6 bases, J lost 5 bases, and 4 bases stayed unmatched.

This clone appeared once. V and J are TRBV28 and TRBJ1-1; D is ambiguous. Germline V CDR1 and CDR2: MDHEN, SYDVKM. The ends were cut back, 6 bases at V and 4 bases at J, with 9 bases in the middle. This CDR3 contains 12 residues. The CDR3 nucleotides read TGTGCCAGCAGCTCCCTGGTCACTGAAGCTTTCTTT. Translated: CASSSLVTEAFF.

The chain has TRBV5-1 and TRBJ1-6; the match to TRBD1 covers 8 bases. CDR1 is SGHRS and CDR2 is YFSETQ in the germline V gene. V was pared by 0 bases and J by 10 bases, with 6 bases of the junction left unmatched. The CDR3 loop spans 15 amino acids. The CDR3 is CASSLGQGAESPLHF. The CDR3 nucleotides are TGCGCCAGCAGCTTGGGCCAGGGGGCTGAGTCACCCCTCCACTTT. The complete variable domain, with remaining parts taken from reference TRBV5-1 and TRBJ1-6, reads KAGVTQTPRYLIKTRGQQVTLSCSPISGHRSVSWYQQTPGQGLQFLFEYFSETQRNKGNFPGRFSGRQFSNSRSEMNVSTLELGDSALYLCASSLGQGAESPLHFGNGTRLTVT.

This sequence joins TRBV7-9 and TRBJ2-1, with 7 bases identical to TRBD2. There are 12 residues in the CDR3. Germline CDR1 SEHNR, CDR2 FQNEAQ (reference sequence). The CDR3 coding sequence is TGTGCTACCGCCCGCGGGGGCAATGAGCAGTTCTTC. This encodes CATARGGNEQFF. The variable domain in full, with the rest retrieved from reference TRBV7-9 and TRBJ2-1, is DTGVSQNPRHKITKRGQNVTFRCDPISEHNRLYWYRQTLGQGPEFLTYFQNEAQLEKSRLLSDRFSAERPKGSFSTLEIQRTEQGDSAMYLCATARGGNEQFFGPGTRLTVL.

The chain carries TRBV2 and TRBJ1-6; D might be TRBD1 (5 bases). In germline, CDR1 is SNHLY, CDR2 FYNNEI. The V end lost 4 bases, the J end lost 11 bases, and 18 bases lay between the germline ends. The CDR3 totals 15 residues. CDR3 in DNA: TGTGCCAGCAGTGGCGGGGGGGGTCTCAGTACACCCCTCCACTTT. Protein product: CASSGGGGLSTPLHF.